This TCR beta chain came from a study of chemoradiotherapy in HPV16-positive cancers (dated by TCRdb to the early 2020s). Background on the whole study: Candidate HPV-specific T-cell clones and common TCR motifs were defined by functional T-cell assays performed on cells from a couple of HPV16-positive patients. The study set out to ask whether T-cell immunity against the HPV oncoproteins E6 and E7 changes over the course of chemoradiotherapy and whether that immunity affects survival. The candidate HPV-specific TCRs and motifs were then tracked in TCR repertoires from around 86 patients with HPV-related cancers. General conclusions and limits of the study: Only a couple of HPV16-positive patients were used to derive the functional definition of HPV-specific T cells, and the survival association was reported for HPV16-positive patients. Improved recurrence-free survival in HPV16-positive patients was associated with expansion of HPV-responsive T cells during chemoradiotherapy. Expansion of candidate HPV-specific clones and E7-related TCR motifs was observed in the tumor microenvironment during treatment, whereas no such expansion was observed for non-HPV-specific T cells.

Library preparation was by the immunoSEQ multiplex PCR assay. As stored in TCRdb, this immuneACCESS dataset retains in-frame rearrangements with V and J assigned. A fraction of the clones does not appear; measured against another copy, unresolved V genes explain less than half of the discrepancy, and the remainder lacks a known reason. The sample includes about 25,000 clones, with around 90% observed a single time. The ten largest clones represent 22% of the sample. Repertoires were sampled repeatedly over the course of chemoradiotherapy, so clonal expansion could be followed in the tumor microenvironment. The germline V gene gives CDR1 as MNHEY and CDR2 as SVGAGI. From its cysteine to its phenylalanine, the CDR3 spans 14 amino acids. CDR3 DNA only is kept here, 42 bases in frame from base 1. The junction carries 9 bases between V and J, which are trimmed by 0 bases and 3 bases respectively. About this clone: What antigen it recognizes has not been identified. No clone much larger than this one lies a single base away; base qualities are absent.

The V gene is TRBV6-5 and the J gene is TRBJ2-7; D gene: possibly TRBD1, on 6 matching bases. The starting material was blood, obtained from a patient who underwent chemoradiotherapy. This TCR was recovered from a human donor with HPV-associated anogenital cancer. The CDR3 protein is CASSYSGHGYEQYF. The nucleotide sequence reads TGTGCCAGCAGTTACTCGGGACACGGCTACGAGCAGTACTTC.